This T cell receptor beta chain emerged from a study of human thymus T cells. Donors consisted of healthy Finnish infants (having corrective surgery for congenital heart defects). This CDR3 has 14 residues. Germline V gene sequence: CDR1 SGHTA, CDR2 FQGNSA. Trimming shortened V by 1 base and J by 6 bases, and 10 bases separated the two germline ends. Generated by immunoSEQ multiplex PCR, the TCRdb table keeps only in-frame clones and is missing some. Among 55,000 to 70,000 clones listed, approximately 93% were seen once. This clonotype was sampled from a boy younger than two with a congenital heart defect but otherwise immunologically healthy. Sequencing was carried out using blood. V gene TRBV7-2 combines with J gene TRBJ1-5; D ambiguous. DNA of the CDR3: TGTGCCAGCAGCTTAGGGGTCAGGACTCAGCCCCAGCATTTT. This translates into CASSLGVRTQPQHF. The full variable domain, its missing parts supplied by reference TRBV7-2 and TRBJ1-5, is GAGVSQSPSNKVTEKGKDVELRCDPISGHTALYWYRQSLGQGLEFLIYFQGNSAPDKSGLPSDRFSAERTGGSVSTLTIQRTQQEDSAVYLCASSLGVRTQPQHFGDGTRLSIL.